These 20 T cell receptor beta chains originate from one sample sequenced in a study of blood T cell repertoires in COVID-19 (dated by TCRdb to 2019 to 2021). Library preparation was by the immunoSEQ multiplex PCR assay. The clones in this table, taken by TCRdb from immuneACCESS, are in-frame only. Not every clone is retained; where verified, under half of the shortfall comes from an unresolved V gene, and the cause of the rest is unknown. In this sample the table shows over 400,000 clones, 88% of which occur a single time. 6.5% to 8.5% of the sample lies in the top ten. The specimen sequenced was PBMCs or T cells enriched from blood (not recorded which). The receptor set was obtained from a woman in her fifties or sixties who had recovered from COVID-19.

This clone was counted only a few times. This chain uses TRBV2 with TRBJ1-1; D uncertain. Germline-derived CDR1 and CDR2 are SNHLY and FYNNEI. V dropped 0 bases and J dropped 6 bases, with 11 bases sitting between them. The CDR3 is 14 residues long. CDR3 protein: CASSEAPRASEAFF. Here the CDR3 DNA reads TGTGCCAGCAGTGAAGCGCCGAGGGCTTCTGAAGCTTTCTTT. Variable domain in full (rest from reference TRBV2 and TRBJ1-1): EPEVTQTPSHQVTQMGQEVILRCVPISNHLYFYWYRQILGQKVEFLVSFYNNEISEKSEIFDDQFSVERPDGSNFTLKIRSTKLEDSAMYFCASSEAPRASEAFFGQGTRLTVV.

The V gene is TRBV18, the J gene TRBJ2-2; D is perhaps TRBD2 (5 bases). The germline gives CDR1 KGHSH, CDR2 LQKENI. V was clipped by 4 bases and J by 6 bases, with 12 bases between them. This CDR3 comprises 14 residues. The CDR3 nucleotides are TGTGCCAGCTCACGGCGGGCGTCCGCCGGGGAGCTGTTTTTT. It yields the protein CASSRRASAGELFF.

The chain couples TRBV27 to TRBJ1-2; D unresolved. V lost 5 bases, J lost 4 bases, and 17 bases lay in between. The CDR3 is 15 residues long. The V gene's germline CDR1 is MNHEY and CDR2 SMNVEV (reference sequence). In nucleotides, the CDR3 is TGTGCCAGCAGTCCTGCTGCGGGAAAGCTCTATGGCTACACCTTC. Protein product: CASSPAAGKLYGYTF.

The chain uses TRBV5-1 and TRBJ1-2; 7 positions match TRBD1. Germline CDR1 reads SGHRS; CDR2 reads YFSETQ. With V trimmed by 3 bases and J by 4 bases, 9 bases remained unmatched. The CDR3 consists of 15 residues. The CDR3 protein is CASSSTGTAVYGYTF. In DNA, the CDR3 is TGCGCCAGCAGCTCCACCGGGACAGCCGTCTATGGCTACACCTTC.

This clone appeared once. CDR3 in DNA: TGTGCCAGCAGTTACACACAGGGGGCAAATCTGGGAAACACCATATATTTT. Protein sequence: CASSYTQGANLGNTIYF. V and J are TRBV13 and TRBJ1-3; 9 positions match TRBD1. CDR1 is PRHDT and CDR2 is FYEKMQ in the germline V gene (reference sequence). The V gene end was trimmed by 6 bases and the J gene end by 4 bases; junction bases not matched to a gene: 13. The CDR3 is 17 residues long.

The V and J genes are TRBV19 and TRBJ2-3; D remains unclear. The CDR3 loop spans 16 amino acids. V was clipped by 0 bases and J by 8 bases, with 18 bases between them. The germline gives CDR1 LNHDA, CDR2 SQIVND (reference sequence). The CDR3 loop reads CASSIDRIKQLGTQYF. The DNA of the CDR3 is TGTGCCAGTAGTATAGATCGGATCAAGCAGCTAGGTACGCAGTATTTT.

J is TRBJ2-3 and V is TRBV20-1; no firm D call. V was clipped by 1 base and J by 6 bases, with 5 bases between them. Germline V CDR1 and CDR2: DFQATT, SNEGSKA (reference sequence). The CDR3 is 11 amino acids. This chain's CDR3 is CSARALDTQYF. The CDR3 region has the DNA TGCAGTGCTAGAGCTTTGGATACGCAGTATTTT.

This clone was counted between two and nine times. This chain joins TRBV6-5 and TRBJ1-3; D is undetermined. V gave up 2 bases and J gave up 0 bases, with 5 bases separating them. This CDR3 has 14 amino acids. The germline V gene encodes CDR1 MNHEY and CDR2 SVGAGI. CDR3 DNA sequence: TGTGCCAGCAGTTACGCCAGCTCTGGAAACACCATATATTTT. Protein sequence: CASSYASSGNTIYF.

The rearrangement links TRBV2 to TRBJ2-6; TRBD2 agrees at 8 bases. Trimming cost V 4 bases and J 4 bases; bases outside gene matches: 9. The CDR3 runs to 17 residues. Per the germline V gene, CDR1 is SNHLY and CDR2 is FYNNEI. CDR3 region: CASSGSGGGTGANVLTF. The DNA of the CDR3 is TGTGCCAGCAGTGGTTCCGGGGGGGGGACCGGGGCCAACGTCCTGACTTTC.

The chain couples TRBV3-1 (or the pseudogene TRBV3-2) to TRBJ2-2; 13 nucleotides line up with TRBD2. CDR3 size: 16 residues. V shed 4 bases and J 7 bases; nucleotides not matched to a gene: 6. Germline CDR1 reads LGHDT; CDR2 reads YNNKEL (reference sequence). The CDR3 region has the DNA TGTGCCAGCAGCCGGCAACTAGCGGGGGGGCACGGGGAGCTGTTTTTT. This gives the protein CASSRQLAGGHGELFF.

The chain links TRBV14 to TRBJ2-7, with 11 bases lining up with TRBD1. V dropped 10 bases and J dropped 4; count of bases not matched to a gene: 12. Germline assignment: CDR1 SGHDN and CDR2 FVKESK. CDR3 length: 15 residues. CDR3: CATLPRDRGSYEQYV. The CDR3 DNA reads as TGTGCCACCCTCCCCCGGGACAGGGGGAGTTACGAGCAGTACGTC.

With respect to this clone: This sample includes further DNA sequences coding for the same CDR3. The chain links TRBV20-1 to TRBJ1-3, with D uncertain. The germline gives CDR1 DFQATT, CDR2 SNEGSKA (reference sequence). The ends were cut back, 6 bases at V and 0 bases at J, with 3 bases in the middle. CDR3 length equals 11 residues. The CDR3 coding sequence is TGCAGTGCCAGCTCTGGAAACACCATATATTTT. Translated, it gives CSASSGNTIYF.

This clone was picked up one time. The chain carries TRBV7-9 and TRBJ2-1; the match to TRBD1 covers 9 bases. The CDR3 consists of 14 residues. After removal of 1 base from V and 8 bases from J, the junction contained 3 bases not matched to a gene. Per the germline V gene, CDR1 is SEHNR and CDR2 is FQNEAQ (reference sequence). This chain's CDR3 is CASSLGDRVDEQFF. CDR3 in DNA: TGTGCCAGCAGCTTAGGGGACAGGGTGGATGAGCAGTTCTTC. Full variable domain (outside the CDR3, taken from reference TRBV7-9 and TRBJ2-1): DTGVSQNPRHKITKRGQNVTFRCDPISEHNRLYWYRQTLGQGPEFLTYFQNEAQLEKSRLLSDRFSAERPKGSFSTLEIQRTEQGDSAMYLCASSLGDRVDEQFFGPGTRLTVL.

This chain joins TRBV24-1 and TRBJ2-5, with TRBD1 matching over 8 bases. The ends lost 4 bases at V and 1 base at J; junction bases unmatched: 4. The CDR3 runs 15 residues. Germline V gene lookup returns CDR1 KGHDR and CDR2 SFDVKD. This CDR3 is CATSDITGGQETQYF. Here the CDR3 DNA reads TGTGCCACCAGTGACATTACAGGGGGCCAAGAGACCCAGTACTTC.

This chain connects TRBV4-1 to TRBJ2-7; D is ambiguous. The CDR3 is made up of 14 amino acids. Germline CDR1 is MGHRA and CDR2 is YSYEKL. V lost 2 bases and J 2 bases, leaving 10 bases between the germline ends. CDR3 sequence reads: CASSQLVGTYEQYF. Written as DNA, the CDR3 is TGCGCCAGCAGCCAATTAGTCGGTACCTACGAGCAGTACTTC.

The CDR3 here is CASGQGNTGANVLTF. CDR3 sequence (DNA): TGCGCCAGCGGACAGGGGAATACTGGGGCCAACGTCCTGACTTTC. The V and J genes are TRBV5-1 and TRBJ2-6; 9 bases align to TRBD1. CDR3 length equals 15 residues. The germline gives CDR1 SGHRS, CDR2 YFSETQ. The V segment lost 7 bases and the J segment 2 bases; nucleotides outside the gene matches: 4.

In DNA form, the CDR3 reads TGTGCCAGCAGCTTGGGATGGGGCGCGAACACCGGGGAGCTGTTTTTT. It translates to CASSLGWGANTGELFF. The chain is built from TRBV5-6 and TRBJ2-2, with D maybe TRBD1 (5 bases). This CDR3 spans 16 amino acids. Deletions cut 0 bases from V and 0 bases from J, with 9 bases between. Germline CDR1 reads SGHDT; CDR2 reads YYEEEE.

The V call is TRBV2, the J call TRBJ1-2; TRBD1 is a possible D gene (6 bases). Germline CDR1 is SNHLY and CDR2 is FYNNEI. The CDR3 length is 15 residues. The V end was cut by 7 bases, the J end by 0 bases, with 15 bases between. The CDR3 here is CASTYSGVANYGYTF. The CDR3 DNA is TGTGCCAGCACCTATTCAGGGGTGGCTAACTATGGCTACACCTTC.

This chain links TRBV6-5 with TRBJ1-3, with D uncertain. This CDR3 region has 14 residues. Per the germline V gene, CDR1 is MNHEY and CDR2 is SVGAGI. V was cut by 7 bases and J by 0 bases, with 10 bases left in between. The CDR3 DNA reads as TGTGCCAGCACGAAACCGAGCTCTGGAAACACCATATATTTT. It codes for CASTKPSSGNTIYF.

The rearrangement joins TRBV30 to TRBJ1-2, with D uncertain. Per germline, CDR1 GTSNPN and CDR2 SVGIG (reference sequence). The CDR3 is 12 residues long. Trimming pared 0 bases from V and 9 bases from J, leaving 11 bases between. The CDR3 region has the DNA TGTGCCTGGAGTGTACTCGGGGAGAGCTACACCTTC. Amino acid sequence: CAWSVLGESYTF.